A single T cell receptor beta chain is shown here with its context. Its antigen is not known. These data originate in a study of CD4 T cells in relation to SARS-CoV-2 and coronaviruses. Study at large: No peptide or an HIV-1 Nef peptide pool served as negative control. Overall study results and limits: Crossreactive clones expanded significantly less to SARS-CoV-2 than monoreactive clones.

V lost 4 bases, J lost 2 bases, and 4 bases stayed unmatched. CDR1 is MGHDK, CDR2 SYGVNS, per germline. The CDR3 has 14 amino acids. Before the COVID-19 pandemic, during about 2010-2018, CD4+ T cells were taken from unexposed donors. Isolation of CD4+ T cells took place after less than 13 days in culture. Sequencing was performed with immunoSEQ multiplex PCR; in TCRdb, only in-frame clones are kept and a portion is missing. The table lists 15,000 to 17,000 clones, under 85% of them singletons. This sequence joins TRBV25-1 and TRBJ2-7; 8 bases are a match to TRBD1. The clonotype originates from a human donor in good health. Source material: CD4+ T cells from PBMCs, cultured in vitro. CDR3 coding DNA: TGTGCCAGCAGTGTGGACAGGGTACCCTACGAGCAGTACTTC. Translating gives CASSVDRVPYEQYF.